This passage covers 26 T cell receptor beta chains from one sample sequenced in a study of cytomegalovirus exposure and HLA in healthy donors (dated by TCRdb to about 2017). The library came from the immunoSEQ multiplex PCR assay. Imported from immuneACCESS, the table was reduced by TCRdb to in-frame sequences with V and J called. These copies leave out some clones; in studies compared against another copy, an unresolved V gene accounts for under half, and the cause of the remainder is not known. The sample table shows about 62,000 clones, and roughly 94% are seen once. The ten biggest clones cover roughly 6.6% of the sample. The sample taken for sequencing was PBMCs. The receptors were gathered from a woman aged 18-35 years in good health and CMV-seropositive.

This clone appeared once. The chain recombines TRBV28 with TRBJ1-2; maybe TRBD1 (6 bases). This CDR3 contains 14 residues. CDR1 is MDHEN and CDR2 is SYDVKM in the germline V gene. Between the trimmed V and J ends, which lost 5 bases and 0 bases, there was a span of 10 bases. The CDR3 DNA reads TGTGCCAGCAGTGGGGACATTTCTAACTATGGCTACACCTTC. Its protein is CASSGDISNYGYTF.

CDR3 in DNA: TGTGCCAGTAGTATGAAAACAGGGGGTGCGAACACTGAAGCTTTCTTT. It yields the protein CASSMKTGGANTEAFF. This rearrangement joins TRBV19 to TRBJ1-1; 8 nucleotides line up with TRBD1. CDR1 is LNHDA and CDR2 is SQIVND in the germline V gene (reference sequence). The ends lost 3 bases at V and 1 base at J; junction bases unmatched: 7. CDR3 length: 16 amino acids.

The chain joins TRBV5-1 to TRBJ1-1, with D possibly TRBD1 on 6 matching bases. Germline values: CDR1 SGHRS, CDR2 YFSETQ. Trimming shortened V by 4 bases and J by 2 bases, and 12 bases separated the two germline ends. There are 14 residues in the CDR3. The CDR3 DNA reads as TGCGCCAGCAGCCCGGGACAAATCAACACTGAAGCTTTCTTT. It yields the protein CASSPGQINTEAFF.

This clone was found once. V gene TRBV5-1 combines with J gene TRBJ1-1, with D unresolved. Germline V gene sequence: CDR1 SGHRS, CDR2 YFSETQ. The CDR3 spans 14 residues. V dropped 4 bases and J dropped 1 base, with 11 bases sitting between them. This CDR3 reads CASSLTLENTEAFF. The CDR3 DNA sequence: TGCGCCAGCAGCCTGACTTTGGAGAACACTGAAGCTTTCTTT.

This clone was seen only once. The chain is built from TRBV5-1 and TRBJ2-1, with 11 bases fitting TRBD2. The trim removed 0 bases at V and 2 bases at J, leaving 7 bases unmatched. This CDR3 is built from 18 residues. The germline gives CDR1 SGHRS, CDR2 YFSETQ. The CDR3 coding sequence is TGCGCCAGCAGCTTGGAGGGACTAGCGGTGAGAACCTACAATGAGCAGTTCTTC. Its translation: CASSLEGLAVRTYNEQFF.

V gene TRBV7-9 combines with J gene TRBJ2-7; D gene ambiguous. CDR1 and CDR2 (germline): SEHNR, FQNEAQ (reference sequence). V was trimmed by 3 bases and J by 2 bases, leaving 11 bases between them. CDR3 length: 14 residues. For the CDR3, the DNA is TGTGCCAGCAGCTTCATCCAACATCCCTACGAGCAGTACTTC. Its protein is CASSFIQHPYEQYF.

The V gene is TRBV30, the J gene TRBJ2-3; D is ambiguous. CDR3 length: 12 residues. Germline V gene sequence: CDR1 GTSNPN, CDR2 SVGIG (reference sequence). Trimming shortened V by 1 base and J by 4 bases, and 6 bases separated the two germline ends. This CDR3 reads CAWSGTADTQYF. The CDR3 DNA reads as TGTGCCTGGAGTGGAACAGCAGATACGCAGTATTTT.

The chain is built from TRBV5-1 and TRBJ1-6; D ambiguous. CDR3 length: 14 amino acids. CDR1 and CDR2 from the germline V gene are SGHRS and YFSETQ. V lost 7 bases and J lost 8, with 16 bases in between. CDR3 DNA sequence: TGCGCCAGCTGCCGCCTGCCCGGGGATTCACCCCTCCACTTT. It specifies CASCRLPGDSPLHF.

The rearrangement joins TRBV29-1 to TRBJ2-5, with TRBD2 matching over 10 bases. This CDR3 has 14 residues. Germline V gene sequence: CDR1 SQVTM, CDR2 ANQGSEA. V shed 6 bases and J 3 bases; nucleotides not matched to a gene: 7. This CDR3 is CSVPLGLAEETQYF. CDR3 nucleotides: TGCAGCGTCCCTCTCGGACTAGCGGAAGAGACCCAGTACTTC.

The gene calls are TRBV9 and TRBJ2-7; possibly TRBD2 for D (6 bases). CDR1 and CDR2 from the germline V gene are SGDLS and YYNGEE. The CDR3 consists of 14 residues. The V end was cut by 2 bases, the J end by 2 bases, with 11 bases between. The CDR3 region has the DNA TGTGCCAGCAGCGTTGGCGGGAAGACCTACGAGCAGTACTTC. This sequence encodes CASSVGGKTYEQYF.

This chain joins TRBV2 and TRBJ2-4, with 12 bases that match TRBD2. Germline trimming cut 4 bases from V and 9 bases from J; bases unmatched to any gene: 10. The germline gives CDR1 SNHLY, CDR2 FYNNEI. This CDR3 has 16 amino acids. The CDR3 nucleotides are TGTGCCAGCAGTGCAACTAGCGGGGGGTCTTCTGGCATTCAGTACTTC. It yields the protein CASSATSGGSSGIQYF. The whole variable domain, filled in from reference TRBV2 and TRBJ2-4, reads EPEVTQTPSHQVTQMGQEVILRCVPISNHLYFYWYRQILGQKVEFLVSFYNNEISEKSEIFDDQFSVERPDGSNFTLKIRSTKLEDSAMYFCASSATSGGSSGIQYFGAGTRLSVL.

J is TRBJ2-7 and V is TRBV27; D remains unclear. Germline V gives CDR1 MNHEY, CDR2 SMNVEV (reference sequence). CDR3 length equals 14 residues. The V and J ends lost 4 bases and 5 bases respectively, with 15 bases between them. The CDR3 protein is CASSSILEGDEQYF. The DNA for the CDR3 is TGTGCCAGCAGTTCAATTCTAGAAGGCGACGAGCAGTACTTC.

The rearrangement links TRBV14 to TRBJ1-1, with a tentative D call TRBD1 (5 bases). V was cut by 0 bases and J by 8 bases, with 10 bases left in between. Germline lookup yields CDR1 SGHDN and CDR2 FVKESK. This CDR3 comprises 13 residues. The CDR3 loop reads CASSQDLYREAFF. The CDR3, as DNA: TGTGCCAGCAGCCAAGACCTCTACAGGGAAGCTTTCTTT.

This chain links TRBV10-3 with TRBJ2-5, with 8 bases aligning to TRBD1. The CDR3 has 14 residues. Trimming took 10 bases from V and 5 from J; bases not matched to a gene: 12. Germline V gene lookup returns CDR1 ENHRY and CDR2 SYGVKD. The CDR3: CATKDRAGVETQYF. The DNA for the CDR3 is TGTGCCACCAAGGACAGGGCTGGGGTGGAGACCCAGTACTTC.

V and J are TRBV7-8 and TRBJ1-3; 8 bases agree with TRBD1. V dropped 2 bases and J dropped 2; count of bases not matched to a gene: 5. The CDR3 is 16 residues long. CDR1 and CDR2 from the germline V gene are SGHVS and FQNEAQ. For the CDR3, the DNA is TGTGCCAGCAGCTTAACCGGACAGGGAACTGGAAACACCATATATTTT. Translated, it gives CASSLTGQGTGNTIYF.

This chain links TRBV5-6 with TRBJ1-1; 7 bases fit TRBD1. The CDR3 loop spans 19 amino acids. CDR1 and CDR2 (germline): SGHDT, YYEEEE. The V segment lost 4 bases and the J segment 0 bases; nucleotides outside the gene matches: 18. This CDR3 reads CASSPALLWQGVMNTEAFF. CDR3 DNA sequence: TGTGCCAGCAGCCCAGCCCTATTGTGGCAGGGGGTCATGAACACTGAAGCTTTCTTT. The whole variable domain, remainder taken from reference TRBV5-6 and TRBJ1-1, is DAGVTQSPTHLIKTRGQQVTLRCSPKSGHDTVSWYQQALGQGPQFIFQYYEEEERQRGNFPDRFSGHQFPNYSSELNVNALLLGDSALYLCASSPALLWQGVMNTEAFFGQGTRLTVV.

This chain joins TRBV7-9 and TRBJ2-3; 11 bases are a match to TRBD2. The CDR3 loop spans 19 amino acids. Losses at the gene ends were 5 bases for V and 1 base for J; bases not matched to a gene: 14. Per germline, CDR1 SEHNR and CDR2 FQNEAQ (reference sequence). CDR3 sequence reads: CASSPGRPLAGVGTDTQYF. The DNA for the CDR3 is TGTGCCAGCAGCCCCGGCCGCCCACTAGCGGGGGTTGGCACAGATACGCAGTATTTT.

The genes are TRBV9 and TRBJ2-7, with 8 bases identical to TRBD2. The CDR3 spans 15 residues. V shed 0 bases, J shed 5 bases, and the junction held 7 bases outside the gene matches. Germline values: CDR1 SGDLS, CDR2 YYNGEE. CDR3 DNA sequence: TGTGCCAGCAGCGTAGGAGGCGGGGGGACCCACGAGCAGTACTTC. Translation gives CASSVGGGGTHEQYF.

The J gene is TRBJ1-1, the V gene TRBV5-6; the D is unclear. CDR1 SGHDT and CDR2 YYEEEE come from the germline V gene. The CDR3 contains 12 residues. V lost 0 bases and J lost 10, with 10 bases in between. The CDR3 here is CASSLAGLGAFF. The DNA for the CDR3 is TGTGCCAGCAGCTTGGCGGGGTTAGGAGCTTTCTTT.

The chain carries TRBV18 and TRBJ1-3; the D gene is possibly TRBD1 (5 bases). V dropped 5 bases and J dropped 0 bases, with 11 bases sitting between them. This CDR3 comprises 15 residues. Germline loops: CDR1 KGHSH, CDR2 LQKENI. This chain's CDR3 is CASSRSGFSGNTIYF. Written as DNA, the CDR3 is TGTGCCAGCTCAAGATCAGGGTTCTCTGGAAACACCATATATTTT.

CDR3 region: CASSFTSMRSDTQYF. As DNA, the CDR3 is TGTGCCAGCAGTTTTACTAGTATGCGGTCAGATACGCAGTATTTT. The rearrangement links TRBV28 to TRBJ2-3; possible D gene TRBD2, 5 bases. This CDR3 spans 15 amino acids. Germline V CDR1 and CDR2: MDHEN, SYDVKM. Trimming stripped 3 bases from V and 4 bases from J, with 14 bases between.

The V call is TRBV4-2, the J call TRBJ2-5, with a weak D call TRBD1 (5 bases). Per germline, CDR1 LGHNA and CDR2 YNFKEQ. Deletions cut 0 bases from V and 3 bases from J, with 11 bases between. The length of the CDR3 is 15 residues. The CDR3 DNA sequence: TGTGCCAGCAGCCAAGACCAGGGCGTAGAAGAGACCCAGTACTTC. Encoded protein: CASSQDQGVEETQYF.

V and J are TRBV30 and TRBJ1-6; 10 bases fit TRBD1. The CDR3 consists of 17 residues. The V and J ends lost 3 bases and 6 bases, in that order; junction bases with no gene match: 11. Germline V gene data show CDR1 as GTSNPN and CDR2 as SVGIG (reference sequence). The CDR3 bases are TGTGCCTGGAGCGATAATATCGGACAGGGGGGTAATTCACCCCTCCACTTT. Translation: CAWSDNIGQGGNSPLHF.

The CDR3 reads CASRDRATDTQYF. The CDR3 DNA sequence: TGTGCCAGTAGGGACAGGGCCACAGATACGCAGTATTTT. The V call is TRBV19, the J call TRBJ2-3; the match to TRBD1 covers 8 bases. The trim removed 6 bases at V and 2 bases at J, leaving 1 base unmatched. The CDR3 is 13 amino acids. Germline lookup yields CDR1 LNHDA and CDR2 SQIVND (reference sequence).

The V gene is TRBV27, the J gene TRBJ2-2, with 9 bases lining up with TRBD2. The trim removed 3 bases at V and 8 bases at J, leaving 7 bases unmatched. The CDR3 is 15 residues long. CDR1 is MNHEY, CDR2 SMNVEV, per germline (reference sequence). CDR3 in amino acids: CASSFGSGSSGELFF. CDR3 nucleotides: TGTGCCAGCAGTTTTGGTAGCGGGAGTTCTGGGGAGCTGTTTTTT.

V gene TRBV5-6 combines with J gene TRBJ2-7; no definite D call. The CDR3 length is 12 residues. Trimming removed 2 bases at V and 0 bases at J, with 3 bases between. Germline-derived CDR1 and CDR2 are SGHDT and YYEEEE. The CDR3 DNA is TGTGCCAGCAGCTTCCTCTCCTACGAGCAGTACTTC. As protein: CASSFLSYEQYF.